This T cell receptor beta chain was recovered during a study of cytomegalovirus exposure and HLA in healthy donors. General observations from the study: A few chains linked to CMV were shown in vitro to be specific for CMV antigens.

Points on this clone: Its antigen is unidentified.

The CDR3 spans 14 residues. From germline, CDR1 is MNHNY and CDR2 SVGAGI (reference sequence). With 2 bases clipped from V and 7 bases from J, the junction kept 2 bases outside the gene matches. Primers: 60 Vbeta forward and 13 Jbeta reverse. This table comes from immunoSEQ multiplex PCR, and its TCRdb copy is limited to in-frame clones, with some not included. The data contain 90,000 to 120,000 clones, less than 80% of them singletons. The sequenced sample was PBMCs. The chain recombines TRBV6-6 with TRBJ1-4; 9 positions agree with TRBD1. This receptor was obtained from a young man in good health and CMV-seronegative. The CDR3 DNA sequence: TGTGCCAGCAGTTACGGGACAGGGAGTGAAAAACTGTTTTTT. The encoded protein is CASSYGTGSEKLFF.